The rows below give T cell receptor beta chains drawn from one sample of a study of blood T cell repertoires in COVID-19. Only in-frame clones appear in the TCRdb table, and some are missing; sequencing was by immunoSEQ multiplex PCR. The data show under 200,000 clones, around four fifths seen once. Sequencing was done on a sample of PBMCs or T cells enriched from blood (not recorded which). These receptors originate from a woman aged 45-65 years who had recovered from COVID-19. CDR3s include the opening cysteine and the closing phenylalanine or tryptophan. D genes are given only for firm matches. Clone sizes are given selectively: once, few, many, or a class where the clone is expanded.

j_call,d_call,v_call,clone_size,cdr3_aa,cdr3_nt
TRBJ1-2,TRBD1,TRBV9,once,CASSETGLEYGYTF,TGTGCCAGCAGCGAGACAGGGTTGGAGTATGGCTACACCTTC
TRBJ2-2,-,TRBV7-2,-,CASSPGLLLELFF,TGTGCCAGCAGCCCCGGACTTCTTTTGGAGCTGTTTTTT
TRBJ1-3,-,TRBV4-2,few,CASSQGTAPAGNTIYF,TGTGCCAGCAGCCAAGGTACAGCCCCGGCTGGAAACACCATATATTTT
TRBJ2-1,-,TRBV29-1,-,CSVVGGMVREQFF,TGCAGCGTTGTTGGCGGGATGGTCCGTGAGCAGTTCTTC
TRBJ1-5,-,TRBV27,-,CASSSVKGARSNQPQHF,TGTGCCAGCAGTTCCGTAAAAGGGGCTCGGAGCAATCAGCCCCAGCATTTT
TRBJ1-5,-,TRBV10-3,-,CAISADPRGYSNQPQHF,TGTGCCATCAGTGCCGACCCCAGGGGCTATAGCAATCAGCCCCAGCATTTT
TRBJ2-2,-,TRBV4-1,-,CASSQGFGLTGELFF,TGCGCCAGCAGCCAAGGGTTCGGTCTTACCGGGGAGCTGTTTTTT
TRBJ1-3,-,TRBV28,-,CASIGGTKGNTIYF,TGTGCCAGCATCGGAGGGACCAAAGGAAACACCATATATTTT
TRBJ1-6,-,TRBV7-2,-,CASSLSPGFVGNSPLHF,TGTGCCAGCAGCTTATCTCCAGGGTTCGTCGGAAATTCACCCCTCCACTTT
TRBJ1-6,-,TRBV19,-,CASNPGLTSSPLHF,TGTGCCAGTAATCCCGGACTGACGAGTTCACCCCTCCACTTT
TRBJ2-1,TRBD2,TRBV5-5,-,CASSFSRGGHEQFF,TGTGCCAGCAGCTTCTCCCGGGGGGGCCATGAGCAGTTCTTC
TRBJ1-2,-,TRBV28,-,CASSLAQLHGYTF,TGTGCCAGCAGTTTGGCACAGTTGCATGGCTACACCTTC
TRBJ2-3,TRBD2,TRBV9,many,CASSELAGGPTDTQYF,TGTGCCAGCAGCGAACTAGCGGGAGGGCCCACAGATACGCAGTATTTT
TRBJ1-5,TRBD1,TRBV4-3,-,CASSQGQVGQPQHF,TGCGCCAGCAGCCAGGGACAGGTCGGTCAGCCCCAGCATTTT
TRBJ2-1,TRBD2,TRBV18,-,CASSPLAIFSGRAYNEQFF,TGTGCCAGCTCACCTTTGGCCATTTTTAGCGGGAGAGCATACAATGAGCAGTTCTTC
TRBJ2-3,TRBD2,TRBV7-2,-,CASSSGLAGGRDTQYF,TGTGCCAGCAGTTCCGGACTAGCGGGGGGCCGGGATACGCAGTATTTT
TRBJ2-7,-,TRBV25-1,-,CASSGTSSYVEQYF,TGTGCCAGCAGTGGGACAAGTTCTTACGTGGAGCAGTACTTC
TRBJ2-7,-,TRBV10-3,-,CAISELQGRDEQYF,TGTGCCATCAGTGAGTTACAGGGTCGGGACGAGCAGTACTTC
TRBJ2-1,TRBD2,TRBV4-3,-,CASSPPGLAGRNEQFF,TGCGCCAGCAGCCCCCCCGGACTAGCGGGCAGGAATGAGCAGTTCTTC
TRBJ1-1,TRBD1,TRBV7-2,once,CASSSRGSRNTEAFF,TGTGCCAGCAGTTCCAGGGGGTCCAGGAACACTGAAGCTTTCTTT
TRBJ2-2,-,TRBV7-8,-,CASSLVLDSHLPTGELFF,TGTGCCAGCAGCTTAGTTCTGGACTCCCACCTTCCTACCGGGGAGCTGTTTTTT
TRBJ2-1,TRBD1,TRBV10-3,once,CAISARDSYNEQFF,TGTGCCATCAGCGCCCGGGACAGCTACAATGAGCAGTTCTTC
TRBJ1-5,-,TRBV5-4,-,CASSLDGGRAQPQHF,TGTGCCAGCAGCTTGGATGGTGGCAGGGCTCAGCCCCAGCATTTT
TRBJ2-7,-,TRBV14,-,CASSLLTGTPLYEQYF,TGTGCCAGCAGCCTTTTGACCGGGACTCCACTGTACGAGCAGTACTTC
TRBJ1-4,TRBD1,TRBV28,-,CASSSRGQANEKLFF,TGTGCCAGCAGTTCCCGAGGACAGGCTAATGAAAAACTGTTTTTT
TRBJ2-7,-,TRBV5-4,-,CASSLDAYSDEQYF,TGTGCCAGCAGCTTGGATGCCTATAGCGACGAGCAGTACTTC
TRBJ2-5,-,TRBV18,few,CASSPGRETQYF,TGTGCCAGCTCACCAGGGAGAGAGACCCAGTACTTC
TRBJ1-2,-,TRBV24-1,-,CATSDLSAGADANYGYTF,TGTGCCACCAGTGATTTGAGTGCGGGGGCCGATGCTAACTATGGCTACACCTTC